This T cell receptor beta chain was identified in a study of blood T cells in healthy people across ages. Regarding the study as a whole: Unsorted PBMCs prevented conclusive naive versus antigen-experienced comparison.

Each donor had 7.5 to 10 milliliters of peripheral blood drawn. The count of this clonotype is one. Its specificity is not known. It was with a sample-barcoded 5' primer and a J-beta primer mix that a second PCR of roughly 6 to 11 cycles was run. TCRdb ran MiXCR on the 5' RACE reads and lists one entry per CDR3 protein. The sample contains some 800,000 distinct CDR3 sequences, roughly 25% of which appear only once. The CDR3 has 17 amino acids. Germline V lookup: CDR1 LGHNA, CDR2 YNFKEQ. V shed 3 bases and J 6 bases; nucleotides not matched to a gene: 7. These data were also reused for a study on T cells of mothers and their children. In that study: Reads obtained per mother exceeded 8.5 million TCR beta CDR3 reads, with roughly 3 million obtained per child.

This chain uses TRBV4-2 with TRBJ1-6, with 11 nucleotides matching TRBD1. The sequencing input was blood. The clonotype comes from a boy between 10 and 17 years old in good health. DNA for the CDR3: TGTGCCAGCAGCCATCTTGGGGACAGGGGGTTTAATTCACCCCTCCACTTT. It is translated as CASSHLGDRGFNSPLHF.